The present entry profiles one T cell receptor (beta chain) with its context. No antigen is known for it. The PCR ran on 60 Vbeta and 13 Jbeta primers. Data came from immunoSEQ multiplex PCR; TCRdb stores just in-frame clones and leaves some out. The sample yields more than 95,000 clones, roughly 80% seen once. This entry belongs to a study of cytomegalovirus exposure and HLA in healthy donors. Whole-study findings and limits: Investigators reported around 150 TCR beta chains as tied to cytomegalovirus.

Germline V CDR1 and CDR2: SGDLS, YYNGEE. J was trimmed by 4 bases and V by 4 bases; bases with no gene match: 7. The CDR3 is 16 amino acids. The rearrangement uses TRBV9 and TRBJ2-5; 13 nucleotides line up with TRBD2. The sequenced material came from PBMCs. The receptor was isolated from a woman aged 40 to 55 in good health and CMV-seropositive. DNA for the CDR3: TGTGCCAGCAGCACCGGACTAGCGGGAGAGGGAGAGACCCAGTACTTC. Its protein product is CASSTGLAGEGETQYF.